Detailed here is one T cell receptor (beta chain). Its matching antigen is unknown. The data are from a study of Ad26.COV2.S vaccination and SARS-CoV-2 variants. Study-level points and caveats: Spike-specific CD8+ and CD4+ T cell responses reportedly showed substantial breadth after vaccination.

The treatment: some 20 received Ad26.COV2.S at low or high dose, single or two shots; about 5 received placebo; per-sample allocation not given. Vaccine and placebo recipients were sampled on day 63 after the first injection. The study used a vaccine consisting of an Ad26 vector that expressed Wuhan-strain SARS-CoV-2 spike. The ends were cut back, 0 bases at V and 6 bases at J, with 17 bases in the middle. CDR1 SGHVS and CDR2 FQNEAQ come from the germline V gene. The CDR3 has 17 residues. Sequencing was performed with immunoSEQ multiplex PCR; in TCRdb, only in-frame clones are kept and a portion is missing. The sample has about 680,000 clones, roughly 90% seen once.

V is TRBV7-8 and J is TRBJ1-4; D perhaps matches TRBD1 (6 bases). This sequence originates from a person aged 18-60 years who received the Ad26.COV2.S COVID-19 vaccine or a placebo. The sample in question was peripheral blood, obtained in a trial of Ad26.COV2.S vaccine versus placebo. This CDR3 reads CASSLALEDSPDEKLFF. In nucleotides, the CDR3 is TGTGCCAGCAGCTTAGCGCTCGAGGACAGTCCCGATGAAAAACTGTTTTTT. The whole variable domain, remainder taken from reference TRBV7-8 and TRBJ1-4, is GAGVSQSPRYKVAKRGQDVALRCDPISGHVSLFWYQQALGQGPEFLTYFQNEAQLDKSGLPSDRFFAERPEGSVSTLKIQRTQQEDSAVYLCASSLALEDSPDEKLFFGSGTQLSVL.